This TCR beta chain was sequenced in a study of blood T cells in healthy people across ages. CDR1 is PRHDT, CDR2 FYEKMQ, per germline (reference sequence). Trimming at V came to 0 bases and at J to 3 bases, leaving 8 bases not matched to a gene. The CDR3 extends over 16 amino acids. This clonotype was observed a handful of times. Its matching antigen is unknown. It was with a sample-barcoded 5' primer and a J-beta primer mix that a second PCR of roughly 7 to 12 cycles was run. Every cDNA molecule carried a tag from a template-switch adaptor bearing 12 random nucleotides. One entry per CDR3 protein, called by TCRdb with MiXCR from the 5' RACE reads. The table records roughly 2 million distinct CDR3 sequences, less than 50% of them present only once. Study-level results: Relative to aged donors, long-lived donors carried more naive CD4+ cells and displayed higher diversity. Considered underestimates were the diversity estimates obtained from one million T cells. Per million T cells, the diversity of TCR beta decreased roughly linearly as age advanced.

The sample consisted of blood. The chain joins TRBV13 to TRBJ2-7; 7 bases are a match to TRBD1. The source of this sequence is a woman aged 40 to 50 in good health. CDR3 sequence (DNA): TGTGCCAGCAGCTTAGGTTTTGGGACAGCATACTACGAGCAGTACTTC. Residues: CASSLGFGTAYYEQYF.